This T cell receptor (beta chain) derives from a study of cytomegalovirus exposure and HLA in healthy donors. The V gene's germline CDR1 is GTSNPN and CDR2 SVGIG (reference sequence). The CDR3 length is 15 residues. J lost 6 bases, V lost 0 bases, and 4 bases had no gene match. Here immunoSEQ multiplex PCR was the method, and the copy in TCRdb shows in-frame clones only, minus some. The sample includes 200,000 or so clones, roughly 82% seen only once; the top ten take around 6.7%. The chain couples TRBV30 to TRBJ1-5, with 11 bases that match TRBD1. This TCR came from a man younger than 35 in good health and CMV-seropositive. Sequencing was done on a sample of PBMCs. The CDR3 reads CAWSVGQGAGQPQHF. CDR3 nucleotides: TGTGCCTGGAGTGTCGGACAGGGGGCCGGTCAGCCCCAGCATTTT.